This T cell receptor beta chain was retrieved from a study of T-cell memory formation after mild COVID-19. Study-level background: Clusters were largely donor specific. Overall study findings and caveats: Unconfirmed was the SARS-CoV-2 specificity of second-wave clones that peaked on day 37.

The germline V gene has CDR1 DFQATT and CDR2 SNEGSKA (reference sequence). The CDR3 consists of 12 residues. This clonotype has a single count. Its specificity is unknown. Using constant-segment primers, 5'RACE produced TCR alpha and TCR beta cDNA libraries carrying sample barcodes and UMIs. Using its own MiXCR run on the 5' RACE reads, TCRdb lists one record per CDR3 protein. Among around 510,000 distinct CDR3 sequences listed, roughly 22% were seen once. This TCR was sampled from an adult woman who had mild COVID-19 (a few samples of this study predate the infection). Cell type and time point are not known. The J gene is TRBJ2-5, the V gene TRBV20-1, with 7 bases matching TRBD2. Sequenced input: PBMCs or a T cell subset sorted from them (not recorded which). The CDR3 sequence: CTSLAGVETQYF. The CDR3 DNA sequence: TGCACGTCCCTCGCGGGGGTGGAGACCCAGTACTTC.